This entry lists 19 T cell receptor beta chains sequenced from one sample in a study of regulatory T cells in long-lasting Graves disease. Arm-PCR of CDR3 regions and iRepertoire HTBI primers were the basis on which TCR beta libraries were built. TCRdb fed the multiplex PCR reads into MiXCR, producing one record per CDR3 protein. The data contain about 330,000 distinct CDR3 sequences, roughly 15% of them singletons. As to time point: newly diagnosed GD, antithyroid drugs for less than 3 months. RNA from PBMCs was the source of the TCR library. These same records also appear under a second study, on T cells in Graves' hyperthyroidism and ophthalmopathy.

This sample comprised peripheral blood mononuclear cells (PBMCs), obtained at new diagnosis, from a patient treated with antithyroid drugs. Receptors originate from a woman aged 18-29 years with Graves disease.

The table lists this clonotype with many counts. The rearrangement joins TRBV6-1 to TRBJ1-1; D is unresolved. Germline CDR1 reads MNHNS; CDR2 reads SASEGT. The CDR3 contains 16 residues. The V end was cut by 2 bases, the J end by 1 base, with 14 bases between. CDR3 sequence: CASSEYYVTRNTEAFF. The CDR3 DNA reads as TGTGCCAGCAGTGAATATTACGTCACACGGAACACTGAAGCTTTCTTT.

With regard to this clonotype: The likely explanation is a read error, given a far larger clone one base away. V usage is TRBV2 and J usage is TRBJ2-4; either TRBD1 or TRBD2 may supply D (5 bases each). Germline CDR1 and CDR2: SNHLY and FYNNEI. The CDR3 extends over 15 amino acids. This CDR3 reads CASSDPSPLYGTQHF. Written as DNA, the CDR3 is TGTGCCAGCAGTGACCCGAGCCCGTTATATGGGACCCAGCACTTC.

The sample holds many counts of this clonotype. The chain carries TRBV3-1 and TRBJ2-7; 11 positions agree with TRBD2. The V segment lost 6 bases and the J segment 4 bases; nucleotides outside the gene matches: 5. Germline values: CDR1 LGHDT, CDR2 YNNKEL (reference sequence). The CDR3 sequence is 14 residues long. CDR3 bases: TGTGCCAGCAGGCGCGGGACTAGCGGATACGAGCAGTACTTC. Translation: CASRRGTSGYEQYF.

This clonotype was observed many times. The J gene is TRBJ2-4, the V gene TRBV20-1; D is ambiguous. This CDR3 has 15 residues. V lost 3 bases and J 3 bases, leaving 15 bases between the germline ends. Germline V gene data show CDR1 as DFQATT and CDR2 as SNEGSKA (reference sequence). The CDR3, as DNA: TGCAGTGCTAGCATCGTTGGCGCTAGCAAAAACATTCAGTACTTC. This sequence encodes CSASIVGASKNIQYF.

This chain connects TRBV5-6 to TRBJ2-3; D perhaps matches TRBD2 (7 bases). The CDR3 length is 14 residues. Germline CDR1 reads SGHDT; CDR2 reads YYEEEE. Trimming cost V 4 bases and J 4 bases, with 13 bases left between them. CDR3: CASSRRGGADTQYF. DNA for the CDR3: TGTGCCAGCAGCCGCAGGGGAGGGGCAGATACGCAGTATTTT.

At least ten counts were recorded for this clonotype. The chain links TRBV4-1 to TRBJ2-2, with unresolved D. In germline, CDR1 is MGHRA, CDR2 YSYEKL. The CDR3 has 15 residues. Trimming shortened V by 1 base and J by 0 bases, and 6 bases separated the two germline ends. This CDR3 is CASSQGIANTGELFF. In DNA form, the CDR3 reads TGCGCCAGCAGCCAAGGGATAGCGAACACCGGGGAGCTGTTTTTT.

Note on this clonotype: A single base separates this from a much larger clone, so it may be a read error. Lacking the conserved final phenylalanine or tryptophan, this CDR3 likely reflects a read error. The V and J genes are TRBV7-8 and TRBJ1-2; D uncertain. V gave up 4 bases and J gave up 0 bases, with 15 bases separating them. Germline CDR1 and CDR2: SGHVS and FQNEAQ. CDR3 length: 16 amino acids. CDR3 residues: CASSSTSLRANYGYTS. For the CDR3, the DNA is TGTGCCAGCAGCTCCACTTCTTTACGAGCTAACTATGGCTACACCTCC.

This clonotype was seen at least ten times. This chain joins TRBV7-9 and TRBJ2-1, with 9 bases that match TRBD1. The ends lost 3 bases at V and 6 bases at J; junction bases unmatched: 9. The CDR3 has 16 amino acids. Germline V gene sequence: CDR1 SEHNR, CDR2 FQNEAQ (reference sequence). DNA of the CDR3: TGTGCCAGCAGCTTGGACCCGGGACAGGGATCCAATGAGCAGTTCTTC. Translation gives CASSLDPGQGSNEQFF.

This clonotype was found many times. The rearrangement uses TRBV11-2 and TRBJ2-7, with a tentative D call TRBD2 (5 bases). This CDR3 comprises 15 residues. Trimming cost V 2 bases and J 4 bases, with 15 bases left between them. The germline V gene encodes CDR1 SGHAT and CDR2 FQNNGV. The CDR3 sequence: CASSLIRTPGYEQYF. The DNA of the CDR3 is TGTGCCAGCAGCTTAATCCGAACCCCGGGGTACGAGCAGTACTTC.

This clonotype occurred many times. The rearrangement uses TRBV28 and TRBJ2-2; TRBD2 is a possible D gene (6 bases). The CDR3 is made up of 15 amino acids. V shed 4 bases and J shed 5 bases, with 14 bases lying between them. Germline V gives CDR1 MDHEN, CDR2 SYDVKM. CDR3 coding DNA: TGTGCCAGCAGTTCCCGTGGAGGGCGAACCGGGGAGCTGTTTTTT. Residues: CASSSRGGRTGELFF.

The gene calls are TRBV5-5 and TRBJ2-7, with 9 nucleotides matching TRBD2. Germline loops: CDR1 SGHKS, CDR2 YYEKEE (reference sequence). The ends lost 0 bases at V and 6 bases at J; junction bases unmatched: 7. The CDR3 has 15 residues. The CDR3 coding sequence is TGTGCCAGCAGCTTGGGGCCTAGCGGGACTCGCGAGCAGTACTTC. It is translated as CASSLGPSGTREQYF.

The chain has TRBV12-3 or TRBV12-4 and TRBJ2-2; D is unclear. Between the trimmed V and J ends, which lost 3 bases and 5 bases, there was a span of 16 bases. This CDR3 is built from 16 residues. The CDR3 coding sequence is TGTGCCAGCAGTTTGGGTGCGAACAGAAGAACCGGGGAGCTGTTTTTT. The encoded protein is CASSLGANRRTGELFF.

V and J are TRBV5-6 and TRBJ2-7, with 7 nucleotides matching TRBD1. The CDR3 extends over 12 amino acids. Germline CDR1 reads SGHDT; CDR2 reads YYEEEE. The V segment lost 4 bases and the J segment 6 bases; nucleotides outside the gene matches: 4. CDR3: CASSAQGSEQYF. CDR3 coding DNA: TGTGCCAGCAGCGCACAGGGGTCCGAGCAGTACTTC.

This clonotype was observed many times. The chain employs TRBV28 and TRBJ2-1; the match to TRBD1 covers 11 bases. Unmatched junction bases numbered 12, after V lost 5 bases and J lost 0 bases. CDR1 and CDR2 (germline): MDHEN, SYDVKM. CDR3 length equals 19 residues. CDR3 nucleotide sequence: TGTGCCAGCAGTACTAGGACAGGGGGCGCTTTCGGCTCCTACAATGAGCAGTTCTTC. It encodes CASSTRTGGAFGSYNEQFF.

This clonotype was counted many times. The chain employs TRBV12-3 or TRBV12-4 and TRBJ1-5; no clear D gene. V lost 7 bases and J lost 1, with 11 bases in between. The CDR3 is 14 residues long. The CDR3 DNA reads TGTGCCAGCAAGGCGGGGTCGAGCAATCAGCCCCAGCATTTT. Its translation: CASKAGSSNQPQHF.

On this clonotype: A clone one base away is much larger, so this may be a read error. J is TRBJ2-2 and V is TRBV11-2; 11 bases agree with TRBD2. Germline V CDR1 and CDR2: SGHAT, FQNNGV. The CDR3 covers 16 residues. CDR3 amino acids: CANSGTSGGNTGELFF. Written as DNA, the CDR3 is TGTGCCAACAGCGGAACTAGCGGGGGGAACACCGGGGAGCTGTTTTTT.

A note on this clonotype: A much more abundant neighbour one base away suggests this may be a read error. The V gene is TRBV24-1, the J gene TRBJ2-5, with D tentatively TRBD2 (7 bases). The closer fit of TRBJ2-1 to the DNA end suggests the J call may be wrong. This CDR3 is 16 amino acids long. Germline loops: CDR1 KGHDR, CDR2 SFDVKD. The CDR3 DNA is TGTGCCACCAGTCCTCCGGGACGGGGGGCTTTCAATGAGCAGTTCTTC. Its translation is CATSPPGRGAFNEQFF.

This clonotype was recorded many times. The V and J genes are TRBV12-3 or TRBV12-4 and TRBJ2-7; a possible D gene is TRBD2 (6 bases). The CDR3 totals 17 residues. The V end was cut by 6 bases, the J end by 1 base, with 22 bases between. The CDR3, as DNA: TGTGCCAGCAGCCCTCCAGTAGCGGCCCCGAGGTCCTACGAGCAGTACTTC. This translates into CASSPPVAAPRSYEQYF.

This clonotype was observed many times. The chain has TRBV20-1 and TRBJ2-1; possibly TRBD2 for D (6 bases). Germline V gene data show CDR1 as DFQATT and CDR2 as SNEGSKA (reference sequence). CDR3 size: 14 residues. V was pared by 3 bases and J by 3 bases, with 12 bases between. As DNA, the CDR3 is TGCAGTGCTAGTCTGGCGGGAATCTACAATGAGCAGTTCTTC. Residues: CSASLAGIYNEQFF.